The rows below give T cell receptor beta chains drawn from one sample of a study of blood T cell repertoires in COVID-19. Data came from immunoSEQ multiplex PCR; TCRdb stores just in-frame clones and leaves some out. The table lists hundreds of thousands of clones, nearly 90% of them singletons. What was sequenced was peripheral blood. The receptors come from a human donor in a cohort sampled during active COVID-19. The CDR3 runs from the conserved cysteine through the conserved F or W. The D gene is left open where the match is weak. The listing skips clone size in some rows; elsewhere it reads once, few, many or a size class.

V gene	J gene	clone size	D gene	CDR3 DNA	CDR3 protein
TRBV30	TRBJ2-7	NA	TRBD1	TGTGCCTGGACCGCCGGGACAGGGGCCTGGGAGCAGTACTTC	CAWTAGTGAWEQYF
TRBV30	TRBJ2-7	NA	TRBD2	TGTGCCTGGGGGGGGACTAAGAACTACGAGCAGTACTTC	CAWGGTKNYEQYF
TRBV9	TRBJ2-3	NA	TRBD1	TGTGCCAGACAGGGGCCTCGCACAGATACGCAGTATTTT	CARQGPRTDTQYF
TRBV18	TRBJ2-5	NA	NA	TGTGCCAGCTCCCCGAACAGGGTGGAAGAGACCCAGTACTTC	CASSPNRVEETQYF
TRBV5-6	TRBJ2-4	NA	TRBD2	TGTGCCAGCAGCTTTGGGGAGGGAGGGCTTCAGGGCATTCAGTACTTC	CASSFGEGGLQGIQYF
TRBV11-2	TRBJ2-7	few	TRBD2	TGTGCCAGCAGGGCACCCGGGACTAAATACGGAGAGCAGTACTTC	CASRAPGTKYGEQYF
TRBV28	TRBJ2-7	NA	TRBD2	TGTGCCAGCAGTTCAGAGGGGACTAGCGGGGGGGAATACTCAAGCTCCTACGAGCAGTACTTC	CASSSEGTSGGEYSSSYEQYF
TRBV5-1	TRBJ2-7	NA	NA	TGCGCCAGCAGCTTGCCCGCTAGCCCCGAGCAGTACTTC	CASSLPASPEQYF
TRBV7-9	TRBJ2-7	NA	NA	TGTGCCAGCAGCAATAGCGGTAAGACCTACGAGCAGTACTTC	CASSNSGKTYEQYF
TRBV18	TRBJ2-5	NA	NA	TGTGCCAGCTCACCCTACAGCCAAGAGACCCAGTACTTC	CASSPYSQETQYF
TRBV19	TRBJ2-7	few	NA	TGTGCCAGTAGTATTTACCAGGGCCACGAGCAGTACTTC	CASSIYQGHEQYF
TRBV4-3	TRBJ1-2	NA	NA	TGCGCCAGCAGCCTAAAAGGGGCGGCGTATGGCTACACCTTC	CASSLKGAAYGYTF
TRBV19	TRBJ2-7	NA	TRBD1	TGTGCCAGTACCTCGACAGGGCGGCACGAGCAGTACTTC	CASTSTGRHEQYF
TRBV19	TRBJ2-7	NA	TRBD2	TGTGCCAGTAGGACTAGCGGGGGCGGGTACGAGCAGTACTTC	CASRTSGGGYEQYF